The rows below give T cell receptor beta chains drawn from one sample of a study of Graves' ophthalmopathy and Graves' hyperthyroidism. MiXCR was run by TCRdb on the multiplex PCR reads, yielding one entry per CDR3 protein. The sample gives about 23,000 distinct CDR3 sequences, 48% of which show up once; under 8.5% is in the top ten. The sample consisted of peripheral blood. The receptors shown here come from an adult woman with stable Graves' hyperthyroidism. CDR3s include the opening cysteine and the closing phenylalanine or tryptophan. The D gene is left open where the match is weak. A row's size may be missing; if present it is once, few, many or a size class.

CDR3 DNA,CDR3 protein,V gene,D gene,J gene,clone size
TGTGCCAGCAGTGCCTCCGGGACACCAAGCTCCTACGAGCAGTACTTC,CASSASGTPSSYEQYF,TRBV25-1,-,TRBJ2-7,-
TGTGCCAGCAGCAGACTAGCGGAAGGAAACTACAATGAGCAGTTCTTC,CASSRLAEGNYNEQFF,TRBV5-4,TRBD2,TRBJ2-1,-
TGTGCCAGCAGTTGGGGACAGGGTAACGAAAAACTGTTTTTT,CASSWGQGNEKLFF,TRBV28,TRBD1,TRBJ1-4,once
TGTGCCAGCAGTGGTTACGGAAACATCATATATTTT,CASSGYGNIIYF,TRBV2,-,TRBJ1-3,once
TGCGCCAGCAGCTTGACAGGATACGAGCAGTACTTC,CASSLTGYEQYF,TRBV5-1,-,TRBJ2-7,-
TGCAGCGTTGAAGATAGCGACAGGGGCGGGTGGAATGAGCAGTTCTTC,CSVEDSDRGGWNEQFF,TRBV29-1,TRBD1,TRBJ2-1,-
TGCAGTGCTAGTGACGGGAGGGCCGACGAGACCCAGTACTTC,CSASDGRADETQYF,TRBV20-1,TRBD2,TRBJ2-5,-
TGCAGTGCTACGGGACTAGCGGGCGCGACGTCAACCTACGAGCAGTACTTC,CSATGLAGATSTYEQYF,TRBV20-1,TRBD2,TRBJ2-7,-
TGCAGCGTTCCCCTTTGGGGGGTCTCTGGGACGCAGTATTTT,CSVPLWGVSGTQYF,TRBV29-1,-,TRBJ2-3,medium-sized
TGCGCCAGCAGTGAGCTGAACGCCGAGGAGCTGCTTTTT,CASSELNAEELLF,TRBV10-1,-,TRBJ2-2,-
TGTGCCAGCAGTCCCCGGGACAGCTCCTACGAGCAGTACTTC,CASSPRDSSYEQYF,TRBV2,TRBD1,TRBJ2-7,few
TGCAGTGCTAAACCCGGGACTAGCGATACCGGGGAGCTGTTTTTT,CSAKPGTSDTGELFF,TRBV20-1,TRBD2,TRBJ2-2,once
TGTGCCAGTAGTAGCCTAGCGGGAGGGGTATACAATGAGCAGTTCTTC,CASSSLAGGVYNEQFF,TRBV19,TRBD2,TRBJ2-1,-
TGTGCCACCTCGCGGGACAATACCTACGAGCAGTACTTC,CATSRDNTYEQYF,TRBV24-1,-,TRBJ2-7,-
TGCGCCAGCAGCTTGGGGACTAGCGGGAGGGCCGACGAGCAGTACTTC,CASSLGTSGRADEQYF,TRBV5-1,TRBD2,TRBJ2-7,-
TGTGCCAGCAGCGTAGGGGGGACTCCCACCTACAATGAGCAGTTCTTC,CASSVGGTPTYNEQFF,TRBV10-2,-,TRBJ2-1,-
TGCAGTGCTCGGACTAGCGGGAGGGTCACAGATACGCAGTATTTT,CSARTSGRVTDTQYF,TRBV20-1,TRBD2,TRBJ2-3,-
TGTGCCAGCAGCTTAGCTAGCGGGCCAGAGACCCAGTACTTC,CASSLASGPETQYF,TRBV7-8,TRBD2,TRBJ2-5,medium-sized
TGTGCCAGCAGTCCCTACAGGGGGCTGACAGATACGCAGTATTTT,CASSPYRGLTDTQYF,TRBV2,TRBD1,TRBJ2-3,-
TGTGCCAGCAATAAACAGGGGGCCACTGAAGCTTTCTTT,CASNKQGATEAFF,TRBV6-5,TRBD1,TRBJ1-1,medium-sized
TGTGCCAGCAGCCTTGGAACAGGGCTCACGGAAGGCTACACCTTC,CASSLGTGLTEGYTF,TRBV11-2,-,TRBJ1-2,many
TGTGCTAGTGGTTCGTCCGGGACAGGGGGCCGCGGCTACACCTTC,CASGSSGTGGRGYTF,TRBV12-5,TRBD1,TRBJ1-2,many
TGTGCCACCACCCGGGGCTCCTACGAGCAGTACTTC,CATTRGSYEQYF,TRBV28,-,TRBJ2-7,many
TGTGCCAGCAGCCCCCAACCGGACACTGAAGCTTTCTTT,CASSPQPDTEAFF,TRBV7-2,-,TRBJ1-1,medium-sized
TGTGCCAGCAGTTTCCAAACAGGGATTGATGAGCAGTTCTTC,CASSFQTGIDEQFF,TRBV27,-,TRBJ2-1,many
TGTGCCAGCAGCTTAGGACACGGGAGTTCTTCCTACAATGAGCAGTTCTTC,CASSLGHGSSSYNEQFF,TRBV7-9,-,TRBJ2-1,medium-sized
TGCACCAACAGCGATGAGACTAGCGGGGCCCACAATGAGCAGTTCTTC,CTNSDETSGAHNEQFF,TRBV10-1,TRBD2,TRBJ2-1,-
TGTGCCACCAGCAGAGTGCTAGATGAAAAACTGTTTTTT,CATSRVLDEKLFF,TRBV15,-,TRBJ1-4,-
TGTGCCAGCAGCTTTATGTCTAGCGGGAGGATGGCGCAGTTCTTC,CASSFMSSGRMAQFF,TRBV7-9,TRBD2,TRBJ2-1,-
TGTGCCAGCAGTGAAAGATGGGACAGGGTAAACTATGGCTACACCTTC,CASSERWDRVNYGYTF,TRBV10-3,TRBD1,TRBJ1-2,once
TGCAGTGCTACGGGACTAGCGGGTAGCTCCTACAATGAGCAGTTCTTC,CSATGLAGSSYNEQFF,TRBV20-1,TRBD2,TRBJ2-1,-
TGTGCCAGCAGCGTAACTACTAGCGGGAGTTACGAGCAGTACTTC,CASSVTTSGSYEQYF,TRBV9,TRBD2,TRBJ2-7,-
TGTGCCAGCAAAGGACAGGGAGGATCCTACAATGAGCAGTTCTTC,CASKGQGGSYNEQFF,TRBV6-5,TRBD1,TRBJ2-1,many
TGCGCCACCACGACTGGGATGATCCTATGGGAGACCCAGTACTTC,CATTTGMILWETQYF,TRBV10-1,-,TRBJ2-5,medium-sized
TGTGCCAGCAGCTCCTTGACTTACCTGTACGATCTGGAGCAGTACTTC,CASSSLTYLYDLEQYF,TRBV5-6,-,TRBJ2-7,many
TGTGCCTGGAGTGTGGGACAAGCCTACGAGCAGTACTTC,CAWSVGQAYEQYF,TRBV30,-,TRBJ2-7,many
TGCAGTGCTTCGGGACTAGCGGGCCGCTCCTACGAGCAGTACTTC,CSASGLAGRSYEQYF,TRBV20-1,TRBD2,TRBJ2-7,medium-sized
TGTGCCAGCAGTGACCCAGCGGGGGGGGGCCCTAATCAGCCCCAGCATTTT,CASSDPAGGGPNQPQHF,TRBV2,-,TRBJ1-5,few
TGTGCCAGCAGCGCTCGGAACGGACACTCCTACGAGCAGTACTTC,CASSARNGHSYEQYF,TRBV6-6,-,TRBJ2-7,-
TGTGCCAGCAGCGGGTGGTCGGATCAGCCCCAGCATTTT,CASSGWSDQPQHF,TRBV7-2,-,TRBJ1-5,-
TGTGCCAGCAGCTCCGGGAGTTTTGAGCAGTACTTC,CASSSGSFEQYF,TRBV14,-,TRBJ2-7,medium-sized
TGTGCCAGCAGTTACTCTAGACAGAACTCTGAAAACACCATATATTTT,CASSYSRQNSENTIYF,TRBV6-5,-,TRBJ1-3,-
TGTGCCAGCAGCCTGGGACAGGGGGTTATTGGAAACACCATATATTTT,CASSLGQGVIGNTIYF,TRBV12-3/TRBV12-4,TRBD1,TRBJ1-3,many
TGTGCCAGCAGTTTCTTAGCGGGAGGAGGTGAGCAGTACTTC,CASSFLAGGGEQYF,TRBV28,TRBD2,TRBJ2-7,many
TGTGCTAGTGGTTTGGTAAAGGGGATGCGGTTCTTC,CASGLVKGMRFF,TRBV12-5,-,TRBJ2-1,-
TGCAGTGCTAGGCGGGATACGCAGTATTTT,CSARRDTQYF,TRBV20-1,-,TRBJ2-3,few
TGTGCCAGCAGCTTGAGTTCGGGGGTTTGGGATGCGCAGTGTTTT,CASSLSSGVWDAQCF,TRBV5-6,-,TRBJ2-3,-
TGCAGCGTTGCTAGGGGGGCGGGTAATGAAAAACTGTTTTTT,CSVARGAGNEKLFF,TRBV29-1,-,TRBJ1-4,medium-sized